This TCR beta chain is from a study of T cells in Graves' hyperthyroidism and ophthalmopathy. Amplification yielded TCR beta CDR3 regions, with RNA transcripts as the source. HTBI primers were used for first-round RT-PCR of the TCR CDR3. TCRdb re-analysed the multiplex PCR reads in MiXCR, keeping a single row per CDR3 protein. The data contain roughly 660,000 distinct CDR3 sequences, 17% of them singletons. Study-level points and caveats: The model anticipated ophthalmopathy a median approximately 6.7 months pre-onset.

The sample holds a few counts of this clonotype. The target antigen is unknown. Germline V gene data show CDR1 as LNHDA and CDR2 as SQIVND (reference sequence). CDR3 length: 15 amino acids. Trimming shortened V by 5 bases and J by 1 base, and 12 bases separated the two germline ends. The diagnostic basis comprised clinical symptoms, serum thyroxine and TRAb, thyroid ultrasound and orbital computed tomography. The clonotype was recovered from a man aged 45-65 years with Graves' hyperthyroidism. This rearrangement joins TRBV19 to TRBJ1-5; D is uncertain. What was sequenced was blood. Written as DNA, the CDR3 is TGTGCCAGTAGTTTTTCCGCGGCGAGCAATCAGCCCCAGCATTTT. Its protein is CASSFSAASNQPQHF. Based on the CDR3 plus reference TRBV19 and TRBJ1-5, the full variable domain is DGGITQSPKYLFRKEGQNVTLSCEQNLNHDAMYWYRQDPGQGLRLIYYSQIVNDFQKGDIAEGYSVSREKKESFPLTVTSAQKNPTAFYLCASSFSAASNQPQHFGDGTRLSIL.